The clone carrying this TCR beta chain was counted once. The target antigen is unknown. 13 Jbeta primers and 60 Vbeta primers were used for the PCR. In the authors' workflow: An analysis that came later counted 80 million or so unique TCR beta chains, approximately 10 million shared. TCRdb's copy holds only in-frame clones and misses some; the assay was immunoSEQ multiplex PCR. That table gives V, J and clone size, and the DNA gave D and trimming. The sample includes 100,000 to 150,000 clones, around 77% of them seen just once. The sample comes from a study of cytomegalovirus exposure and HLA in healthy donors. On the study more broadly: Early on, a data release was issued that held 85 million to 95 million unique TCRs from HLA-typed donors.

The V and J ends lost 0 bases and 4 bases, in that order; junction bases with no gene match: 5. CDR1 is SGHRS, CDR2 YFSETQ, per germline. The CDR3 has 16 residues. Whole-study findings and limits: Excluded: some indistinguishable V segments such as TRBV6-2 and TRBV6-3. Later on, an analysis tied some 17,000 TCR beta sequences to HLA alleles at 0.05 false discovery rate.

Sequenced material: PBMCs. This receptor was taken from a woman aged 55-70 years in good health and CMV-seronegative. The V gene is TRBV5-1, the J gene TRBJ2-1; the match to TRBD2 covers 9 bases. CDR3 DNA sequence: TGCGCCAGCAGCTTGGATATTAGCGGGGGTTACAATGAGCAGTTCTTC. This sequence encodes CASSLDISGGYNEQFF.